This is a list of T cell receptor beta chains from one sample in a study of blood T cell repertoires in COVID-19. The assay was immunoSEQ multiplex PCR, and TCRdb's table has in-frame clones only and misses some. The data contain more than 400,000 clones, 70% to 90% of them singletons. Source material: peripheral blood. Source of these receptors: a human donor in a cohort sampled during active COVID-19. Both conserved end residues are part of each CDR3. D genes are given only for firm matches. Only part of the rows carry a size: once, few, many, or a class if the clone is expanded.

j_call	d_call	clone_size	v_call	cdr3_length	cdr3_nt	cdr3_aa
TRBJ1-4	.	.	TRBV7-8	12	TGTGCCAGCAGCCGAAAGCTAGAAAAACTGTTTTTT	CASSRKLEKLFF
TRBJ2-1	.	.	TRBV6-2/TRBV6-3	16	TGTGCCAGCAGTCTATATTCTGTGAGCTCCTACAATGAGCAGTTCTTC	CASSLYSVSSYNEQFF
TRBJ2-5	.	.	TRBV24-1	16	TGTGCCACCAGTGATCCTGGCAGGGGTATATTGGAGACCCAGTACTTC	CATSDPGRGILETQYF
TRBJ2-7	TRBD2	.	TRBV10-3	16	TGTGCCATCAGTGACTGGACTAGCGGGAGGGCCCGGGAGCAGTACTTC	CAISDWTSGRAREQYF
TRBJ2-1	TRBD1	.	TRBV7-9	15	TGTGCCAGCAGCTTCGACAGGGATTTTTACAATGAGCAGTTCTTC	CASSFDRDFYNEQFF
TRBJ1-5	.	.	TRBV19	14	TGTGCCACCGATAAGAGAGGGCACAATCAGCCCCAGCATTTT	CATDKRGHNQPQHF
TRBJ2-1	TRBD2	.	TRBV27	15	TGTGCCAGCAGTACGACTAGCGGGAGGGCCAATGAGCAGTTCTTC	CASSTTSGRANEQFF
TRBJ1-4	.	.	TRBV3-1/TRBV3-2	16	TGTGCCAGCAGCCAAGAGGGGCAGGCTTCTAATGAAAAACTGTTTTTT	CASSQEGQASNEKLFF
TRBJ1-4	.	few	TRBV15	15	TGTGCCACCAGCAGAGATCCGGGAGTTCCCGGAAAACTGTTTTTT	CATSRDPGVPGKLFF
TRBJ2-1	TRBD2	.	TRBV28	15	TGTGCCAGCAGTTTATGGAACGCGGGGGGGGATGAGCAGTTCTTC	CASSLWNAGGDEQFF
TRBJ2-3	TRBD2	.	TRBV3-1/TRBV3-2	16	TGTGCCAGCAGCCAAGTCGGGGGGGGAGCCGCAGATACGCAGTATTTT	CASSQVGGGAADTQYF
TRBJ2-3	.	.	TRBV19	14	TGTGCCAGTAGTATAGGCAGGGCCACAGATACGCAGTATTTT	CASSIGRATDTQYF
TRBJ2-5	TRBD1	.	TRBV2	14	TGTGCCAGCATTACAGACAGGGCCACGGAGACCCAGTACTTC	CASITDRATETQYF
TRBJ2-5	TRBD2	.	TRBV28	15	TGTGCCAGCAGTTTTATAGCGGGAGTTGAGGAGACCCAGTACTTC	CASSFIAGVEETQYF
TRBJ1-3	TRBD1	.	TRBV18	14	TGTGCCAGCTCAACGAACGGACAGGCGGACACCATATATTTT	CASSTNGQADTIYF
TRBJ2-1	.	.	TRBV4-3	15	TGCGCCAGCAGCCAAGAGGCGGGATGGGTCAATGAGCAGTTCTTC	CASSQEAGWVNEQFF